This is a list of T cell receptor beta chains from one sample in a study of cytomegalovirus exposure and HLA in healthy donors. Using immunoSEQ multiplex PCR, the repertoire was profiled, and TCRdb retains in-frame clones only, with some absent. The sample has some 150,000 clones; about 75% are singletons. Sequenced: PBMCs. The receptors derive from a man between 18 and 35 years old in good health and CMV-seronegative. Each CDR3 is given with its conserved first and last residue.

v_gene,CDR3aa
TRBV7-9,CASSFPTRQAPFYEQYF
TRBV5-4,CASSLAMQGFNEQYF
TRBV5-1,CASSLAVLSSGANVLTF
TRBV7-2,CASSPTGVRTGELFF
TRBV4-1,CASSQPGTGLEQYF
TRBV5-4,CASSLQGSSYEQYF
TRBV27,CASSLRGSGPNTEAFF
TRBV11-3,CASSLSPLMGHEQYF
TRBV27,CASSRTSDHEQYF
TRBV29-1,CSVESFLAGVNTGELFF
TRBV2,CASLIWRDSDNYGYTF
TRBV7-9,CASRQHGTDTEAFF
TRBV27,CASSASPGTSFSTEAFF
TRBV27,CASSRTPGTQYNEQFF
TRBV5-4,CASSSPGTAFTSYEQYF
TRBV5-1,CASSSGQGNTQYF
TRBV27,CASSLTGLTEAFF
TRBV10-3,CAISESRLAGGLTDTQYF
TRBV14,CASSRTGIPYEQYF
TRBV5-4,CASSLTGAGYGYTF
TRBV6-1,CASSGLAGGGQTQYF
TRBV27,CASSPRQGSSYNSPLHF
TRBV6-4,CATSRGGGTDTQYF
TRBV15,CATSPGSYEQYF
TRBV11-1,CASRARQGAGDTQYF
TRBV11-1,CASSLEEGTGELFF
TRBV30,CAWRTPGTGVYEQYF
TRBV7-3,CASSPQGAGAGELFF
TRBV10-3,CAISEDARGEQYF